This is a list of T cell receptor beta chains from one sample in a study of T cells in Graves' hyperthyroidism and ophthalmopathy. TCRdb re-called the multiplex PCR reads through MiXCR, storing one row per CDR3 protein. Of 640,000 or so distinct CDR3 sequences listed, roughly 14% are singletons. The sample taken for sequencing was blood. These receptors were taken from a woman aged 40 to 50 with Graves' ophthalmopathy. Both conserved end residues are trimmed from each CDR3.

cdr3_length: 12
j_call: TRBJ2-3
v_call: TRBV29-1
cdr3_aa: SVAGTTHTDTQY

cdr3_length: 13
j_call: TRBJ2-7
v_call: TRBV28
cdr3_aa: ASSFGTGLSYEQY

cdr3_length: 11
j_call: TRBJ2-5
v_call: TRBV24-1
cdr3_aa: ATSDSGDLTQY

cdr3_length: 13
j_call: TRBJ2-7
v_call: TRBV6-1
cdr3_aa: ASSRIALAAYEQY

cdr3_length: 13
j_call: TRBJ2-5
v_call: TRBV6-1
cdr3_aa: ASNPDRGLWETQY

cdr3_length: 14
j_call: TRBJ2-1
v_call: TRBV28
cdr3_aa: ASPPPSGSPYNEQF

cdr3_length: 12
j_call: TRBJ2-5
v_call: TRBV5-1
cdr3_aa: ASRRNTGTETQY

cdr3_length: 11
j_call: TRBJ1-5
v_call: TRBV5-1
cdr3_aa: ASSFNVDQPQH

cdr3_length: 12
j_call: TRBJ2-3
v_call: TRBV19
cdr3_aa: ATTSGRETDTQY

cdr3_length: 9
j_call: TRBJ2-5
v_call: TRBV6-5
cdr3_aa: ATSGGQTQY

cdr3_length: 13
j_call: TRBJ1-5
v_call: TRBV27
cdr3_aa: ASRQQGGGNQPQH

cdr3_length: 19
j_call: TRBJ2-6
v_call: TRBV5-1
cdr3_aa: ASSSREFRRTQGAGANVLT

cdr3_length: 12
j_call: TRBJ2-7
v_call: TRBV28
cdr3_aa: ASSLPSGSNEQY

cdr3_length: 15
j_call: TRBJ1-5
v_call: TRBV28
cdr3_aa: ASSIPGQGAWNQPQH

cdr3_length: 13
j_call: TRBJ1-1
v_call: TRBV18
cdr3_aa: ASSGQGLVNTEAF

cdr3_length: 12
j_call: TRBJ1-2
v_call: TRBV28
cdr3_aa: ATLGAGPLYGYT

cdr3_length: 15
j_call: TRBJ2-6
v_call: TRBV5-4
cdr3_aa: ASSLQGVMSGANVLT

cdr3_length: 14
j_call: TRBJ2-5
v_call: TRBV12-3/TRBV12-4
cdr3_aa: ASSLLGPGRQETQY

cdr3_length: 12
j_call: TRBJ2-7
v_call: TRBV28
cdr3_aa: ASSFRDRAGEQY

cdr3_length: 12
j_call: TRBJ2-5
v_call: TRBV7-8
cdr3_aa: ASSYGGTGGTQY